This T cell receptor beta chain was profiled in a study of blood T cell repertoires in COVID-19. About the research overall: The United States, Italy and Spain supplied acute and convalescent COVID-19 samples. Sample material is recorded as cDNA or gDNA derived from T cells, B-cell-depleted T cells, or PBMCs.

Germline CDR1 is KGHSH and CDR2 is LQKENI. This CDR3 comprises 16 residues. V dropped 2 bases and J dropped 0 bases, with 10 bases sitting between them. Per the study methods: The assay estimated nucleated cells by amplifying reference gene primers. Data came from immunoSEQ multiplex PCR; TCRdb stores just in-frame clones and leaves some out. V, J and clone size derive from that table, while D and trimming were established from the DNA sequence. The sample contains about 240,000 clones, around four fifths of which appear only once. This TCR was sampled from an older woman with active or convalescent COVID-19. The sample taken for sequencing was peripheral blood. The chain employs TRBV18 and TRBJ1-4, with unresolved D. The CDR3 region is CASSPDTDTTNEKLFF. The CDR3 DNA follows: TGTGCCAGCTCACCAGACACCGACACAACTAATGAAAAACTGTTTTTT.